Detailed here is one T cell receptor (beta chain). Its antigen is not identified. This sample was taken from a study of T-cell reconstitution after alpha-beta-depleted transplantation in children. Study results and limitations: From newly produced T cells came most of the T-cell counts and diversity one year after transplant. High day-60 TCRbeta diversity in some patients came from surviving recipient T cells and thymic progenitors. It was reported that alpha-beta T cells came from several hundred expanded graft clones (about two months after transplant).

Preparation of the TCRbeta library involved a method that used unique molecular identifiers. Each CDR3 protein is one row after TCRdb ran MiXCR on the PCR reads. The sample carries 250,000 to 300,000 distinct CDR3 sequences, over 9.5% recorded once. The V end lost 8 bases, the J end lost 2 bases, and 16 bases lay between the germline ends. Germline V gene lookup returns CDR1 DFQATT and CDR2 SNEGSKA (reference sequence). The CDR3 has 14 residues. The sequence came from a boy younger than two with acute myeloid leukemia, due to receive a stem cell transplant. Sequences were derived from PBMCs, sampled before TCRalphabeta/CD19-depleted stem cell transplant. The rearrangement links TRBV20-1 to TRBJ2-4; weak D call: TRBD2 (6 bases). The CDR3 loop reads CSTWGAGPKNIQYF. Here the CDR3 DNA reads TGCAGTACCTGGGGAGCGGGTCCCAAAAACATTCAGTACTTC.